The 8 T cell receptor beta chains listed next were all sequenced from one sample in a study of blood T cell repertoires in COVID-19. Sequencing used immunoSEQ multiplex PCR; TCRdb keeps in-frame clones, though not all of them. Of 250,000 or so clones listed, around 80% are singletons. The sample comprised peripheral blood. These receptors were collected from a woman aged 18-29 years with acute or convalescent COVID-19.

The V and J genes are TRBV19 and TRBJ2-1; 12 bases line up with TRBD2. This CDR3 region has 17 residues. In germline, CDR1 is LNHDA, CDR2 SQIVND (reference sequence). After removal of 0 bases from V and 7 bases from J, the junction contained 7 bases not matched to a gene. CDR3 DNA: TGTGCCAGTAGTATAGATGGTCTAGCGGGAGGGTTGAATGAGCAGTTCTTC. Protein product: CASSIDGLAGGLNEQFF.

In DNA, the CDR3 is TGTGCCAGCAGCTTATCGGGTAGTACGAACACCGGGGAGCTGTTTTTT. Translated: CASSLSGSTNTGELFF. The chain combines TRBV7-9 with TRBJ2-2; no clear D gene. The V end lost 2 bases, the J end lost 0 bases, and 10 bases lay between the germline ends. CDR3 size: 16 residues. Germline CDR1 SEHNR, CDR2 FQNEAQ (reference sequence).

The chain couples TRBV28 to TRBJ1-2; TRBD1 aligns across 7 bases. Germline V gives CDR1 MDHEN, CDR2 SYDVKM. The CDR3 is 14 amino acids. V lost 7 bases, J lost 4 bases, and 9 bases stayed unmatched. The CDR3 DNA follows: TGTGCCAGCAAGGCAGGGGGAGGATTCTATGGCTACACCTTC. It is translated as CASKAGGGFYGYTF.

This clone was picked up one time. This chain uses TRBV5-1 with TRBJ2-1, with D unresolved. CDR1 is SGHRS and CDR2 is YFSETQ in the germline V gene. Deletions cut 1 base from V and 0 bases from J, with 11 bases between. CDR3 length: 16 residues. The CDR3 reads CASSLSGGNSYNEQFF. CDR3 bases: TGCGCCAGCAGCTTGTCCGGCGGAAACTCCTACAATGAGCAGTTCTTC.

Only one count was recorded for this clone. This chain uses TRBV12-3 or TRBV12-4 with TRBJ1-2; D not certain. V was clipped by 5 bases and J by 9 bases, with 10 bases between them. The CDR3 totals 11 residues. CDR3 coding DNA: TGTGCCAGCAGTCAGGCCAGAAGCTACACCTTC. Protein: CASSQARSYTF.

This chain uses TRBV7-8 with TRBJ1-1, with D possibly being TRBD1 (6 bases). The CDR3 runs to 16 residues. Germline lookup yields CDR1 SGHVS and CDR2 FQNEAQ. V was cut by 4 bases and J by 0 bases, with 15 bases left in between. The CDR3 sequence is CASSSPIQGLNTEAFF. CDR3 nucleotides: TGTGCCAGCAGCTCCCCCATACAGGGCCTGAACACTGAAGCTTTCTTT.

The rearrangement uses TRBV30 and TRBJ1-1; 8 bases are a match to TRBD1. CDR1 and CDR2 (germline): GTSNPN, SVGIG (reference sequence). The CDR3 contains 15 residues. After removal of 2 bases from V and 5 bases from J, the junction contained 10 bases not matched to a gene. This CDR3 reads CAWSQGQGATTEAFF. The DNA of the CDR3 is TGTGCCTGGAGTCAGGGCCAGGGGGCGACGACTGAAGCTTTCTTT.

The chain couples TRBV11-2 to TRBJ1-2; 12 bases map to TRBD1. Germline CDR1 and CDR2: SGHAT and FQNNGV. V shed 4 bases, J shed 3 bases, and the junction held 9 bases outside the gene matches. This CDR3 comprises 17 residues. CDR3 in amino acids: CASSSRGTGGRHYGYTF. CDR3 in DNA: TGTGCCAGCAGCTCAAGAGGGACAGGGGGCCGCCACTATGGCTACACCTTC.